A single T cell receptor beta chain is shown here with its context. Its antigen is not identified. The PCR was carried out with 60 Vbeta primers and 13 Jbeta primers. Produced via immunoSEQ multiplex PCR; TCRdb's table is partial and in-frame only. The sample holds 95,000 to 100,000 clones; 76% are singletons and the top ten take around 4.4%. This sample is drawn from a study of cytomegalovirus exposure and HLA in healthy donors. Study-wide points: Some V segments, including TRBV6-2 and TRBV6-3, were excluded as indistinguishable. An analysis done earlier found most TCR beta V segments productive about 90% or about 30% of the time.

Unmatched junction bases numbered 4, after V lost 2 bases and J lost 2 bases. Germline-derived CDR1 and CDR2 are LNHDA and SQIVND (reference sequence). The CDR3 length is 15 residues. The genes are TRBV19 and TRBJ1-2; 8 bases line up with TRBD1. This sequence originates from a man aged 35 to 55 in good health and CMV-seronegative. The sequencing input was PBMCs. CDR3 nucleotides: TGTGCCAGTAGTATACCAGGGGGCGCGAACTATGGCTACACCTTC. Protein sequence: CASSIPGGANYGYTF.